This T cell receptor beta chain was captured in a study of OX40 agonist ivuxolimab in advanced cancers. On the study more broadly: Clinicians treated patients with ivuxolimab, an agonistic anti-OX40 (CD134) antibody. Anti-PD-1, anti-PD-L1 or anti-CTLA-4 therapy given earlier was allowed, and 30% to 45% had some.

At cycle 4 day 1, cycle 7 day 1, and baseline, blood was sampled. Germline V lookup: CDR1 MNHNS, CDR2 SASEGT. The V gene lost 5 bases and the J gene lost 4 bases, with 5 bases spanning the gap. The CDR3 loop spans 11 amino acids. Clones were read by immunoSEQ multiplex PCR, and TCRdb kept only the in-frame ones, dropping some. The data contain approximately 23,000 clones, roughly 66% of them seen just once; the ten biggest clones take up about 20%. The starting material was CD4+ or CD8+ T cells sorted from blood, obtained in a trial of the OX40 agonist ivuxolimab. This sequence originates from an adult with an advanced solid tumor such as melanoma, head and neck, liver or kidney cancer. This chain connects TRBV6-1 to TRBJ1-1; D is unclear. This chain's CDR3 is CASSWGTEAFF. Written as DNA, the CDR3 is TGTGCCAGCAGTTGGGGCACTGAAGCTTTCTTT.